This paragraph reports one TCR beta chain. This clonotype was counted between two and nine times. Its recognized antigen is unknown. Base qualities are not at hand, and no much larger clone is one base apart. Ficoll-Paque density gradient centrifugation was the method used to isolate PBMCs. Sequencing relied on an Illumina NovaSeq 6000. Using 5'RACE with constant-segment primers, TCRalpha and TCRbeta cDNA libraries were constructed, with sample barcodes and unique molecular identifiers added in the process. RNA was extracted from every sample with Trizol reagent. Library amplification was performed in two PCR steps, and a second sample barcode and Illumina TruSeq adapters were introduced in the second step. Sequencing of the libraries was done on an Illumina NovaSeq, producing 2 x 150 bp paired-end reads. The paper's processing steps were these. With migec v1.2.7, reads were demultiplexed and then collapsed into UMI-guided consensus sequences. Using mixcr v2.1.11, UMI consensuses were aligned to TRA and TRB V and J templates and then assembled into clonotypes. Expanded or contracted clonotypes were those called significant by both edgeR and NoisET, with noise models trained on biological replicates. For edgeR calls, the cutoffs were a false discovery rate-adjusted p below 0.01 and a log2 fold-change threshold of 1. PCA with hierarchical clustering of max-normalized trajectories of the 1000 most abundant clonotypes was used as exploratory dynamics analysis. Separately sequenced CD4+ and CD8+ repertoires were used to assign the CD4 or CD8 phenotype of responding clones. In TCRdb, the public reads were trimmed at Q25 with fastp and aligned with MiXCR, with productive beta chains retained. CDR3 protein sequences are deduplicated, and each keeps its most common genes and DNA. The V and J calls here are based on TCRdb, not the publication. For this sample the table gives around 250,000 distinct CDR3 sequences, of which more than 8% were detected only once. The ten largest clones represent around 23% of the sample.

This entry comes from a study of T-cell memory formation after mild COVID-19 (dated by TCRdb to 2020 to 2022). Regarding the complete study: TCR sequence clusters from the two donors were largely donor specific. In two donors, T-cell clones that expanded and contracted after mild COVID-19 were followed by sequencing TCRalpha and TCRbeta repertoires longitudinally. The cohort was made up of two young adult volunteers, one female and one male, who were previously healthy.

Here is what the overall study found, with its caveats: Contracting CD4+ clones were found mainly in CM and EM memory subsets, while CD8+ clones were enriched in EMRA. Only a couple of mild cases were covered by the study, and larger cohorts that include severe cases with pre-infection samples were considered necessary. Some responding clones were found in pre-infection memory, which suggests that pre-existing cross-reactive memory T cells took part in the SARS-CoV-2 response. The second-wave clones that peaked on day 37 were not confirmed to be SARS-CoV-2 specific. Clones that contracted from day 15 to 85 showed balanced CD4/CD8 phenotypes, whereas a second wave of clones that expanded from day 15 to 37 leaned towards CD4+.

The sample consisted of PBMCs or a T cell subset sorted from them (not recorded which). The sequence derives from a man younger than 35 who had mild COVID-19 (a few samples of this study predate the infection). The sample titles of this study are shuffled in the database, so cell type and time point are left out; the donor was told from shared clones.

CDR3 sequence: CASSQGLAEETQYF. The nucleotide sequence is TGTGCCAGCAGCCAGGGACTAGCGGAAGAGACCCAGTACTTC. This sequence uses TRBV9 and TRBJ2-5; 11 junctional bases match TRBD2. The CDR3 contains 14 residues, cysteine and phenylalanine counted. The DNA shown is the 42-base CDR3, in frame from base 1. The germline V end is reduced by 4 bases and the J end by 3 bases; junction bases left unmatched: 2. In the germline V gene, CDR1 corresponds to SGDLS and CDR2 to YYNGEE. Reference TRBV9 and TRBJ2-5 genes cover what lies past the CDR3, so the full variable domain is DSGVTQTPKHLITATGQRVTLRCSPRSGDLSVYWYQQSLDQGLQFLIQYYNGEERAKGNILERFSAQQFPDLHSELNLSSLELGDSALYFCASSQGLAEETQYFGPGTRLLVL.